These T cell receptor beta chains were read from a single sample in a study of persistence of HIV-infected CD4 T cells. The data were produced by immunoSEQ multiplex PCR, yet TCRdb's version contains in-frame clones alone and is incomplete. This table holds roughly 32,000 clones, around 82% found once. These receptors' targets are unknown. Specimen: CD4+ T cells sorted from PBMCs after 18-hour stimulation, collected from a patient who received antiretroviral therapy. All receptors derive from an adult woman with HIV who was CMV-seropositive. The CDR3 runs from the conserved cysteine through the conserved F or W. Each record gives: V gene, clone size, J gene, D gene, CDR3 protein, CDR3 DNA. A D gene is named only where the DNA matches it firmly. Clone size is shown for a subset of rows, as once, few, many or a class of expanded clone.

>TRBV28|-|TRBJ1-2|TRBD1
CASSLWGTGASGYGYTF
TGTGCCAGCAGTTTATGGGGGACAGGGGCGTCTGGCTATGGCTACACCTTC
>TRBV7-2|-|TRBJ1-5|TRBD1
CASSLDRGQPQHF
TGTGCCAGCAGCTTAGACAGGGGACAGCCCCAGCATTTT
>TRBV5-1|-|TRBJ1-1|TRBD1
CASSLVRDRGSEAFF
TGCGCCAGCAGCTTGGTACGGGACAGGGGCTCTGAAGCTTTCTTT
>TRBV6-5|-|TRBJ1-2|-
CATASPVKRLSGYTF
TGTGCCACCGCCTCTCCCGTAAAAAGGCTGTCTGGCTACACCTTC
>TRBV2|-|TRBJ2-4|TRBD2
CASRGLAGVGIQYF
TGTGCCAGCAGGGGACTAGCGGGAGTAGGCATTCAGTACTTC
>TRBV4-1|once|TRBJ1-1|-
CASSYPRWVGTPKTNTEAFF
TGCGCCAGCAGCTATCCCCGTTGGGTCGGGACTCCCAAAACAAACACTGAAGCTTTCTTT
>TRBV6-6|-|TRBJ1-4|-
CASRDRGSNEKLFF
TGTGCCAGCAGAGATAGGGGATCTAATGAAAAACTGTTTTTT
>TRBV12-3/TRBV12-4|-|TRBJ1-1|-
CASSLYHTEAFF
TGTGCCAGCAGTTTGTACCACACTGAAGCTTTCTTT
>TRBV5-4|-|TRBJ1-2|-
CASSTPGAGAMYGYTF
TGTGCCAGCAGCACGCCGGGGGCGGGGGCAATGTATGGCTACACCTTC
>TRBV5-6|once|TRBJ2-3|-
CASSLVWGTGDTQYF
TGTGCCAGCAGCTTGGTGTGGGGGACTGGGGATACGCAGTATTTT
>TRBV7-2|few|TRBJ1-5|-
CASSSTPIDQPQHF
TGTGCCAGCAGCTCGACTCCGATTGATCAGCCCCAGCATTTT
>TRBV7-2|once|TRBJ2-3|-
CASGRGGSGLTDTQYF
TGTGCCAGCGGGCGGGGCGGATCCGGGTTAACAGATACGCAGTATTTT
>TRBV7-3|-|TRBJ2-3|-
CASSLGDISDTQYF
TGTGCCAGCAGCCTTGGGGACATCTCAGATACGCAGTATTTT
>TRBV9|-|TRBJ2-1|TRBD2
CASSVVASGLNEQFF
TGTGCCAGCAGCGTAGTGGCTAGCGGGTTGAATGAGCAGTTCTTC
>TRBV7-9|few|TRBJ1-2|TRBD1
CASSPRQGRIGYGYTF
TGTGCCAGCAGCCCGAGACAGGGAAGGATCGGGTATGGCTACACCTTC
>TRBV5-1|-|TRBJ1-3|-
CASSLGWTSLGNTIYF
TGCGCCAGCAGCTTGGGTTGGACCTCACTCGGAAACACCATATATTTT
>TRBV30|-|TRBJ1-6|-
CAWSVQGNSPLHF
TGTGCCTGGAGTGTCCAGGGCAATTCACCCCTCCACTTT
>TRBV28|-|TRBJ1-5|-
CASSLESGWQPQHF
TGTGCCAGCAGTTTAGAATCAGGCTGGCAGCCCCAGCATTTT
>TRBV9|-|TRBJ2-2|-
CASSVGTVNTGELFF
TGTGCCAGCAGCGTAGGGACAGTGAACACCGGGGAGCTGTTTTTT
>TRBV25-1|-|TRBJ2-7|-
CASSSWGILYEQYF
TGTGCCAGCAGTTCATGGGGAATCCTCTACGAGCAGTACTTC
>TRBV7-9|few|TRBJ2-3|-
CASSLLGMRGPDTQYF
TGTGCCAGCAGCTTACTCGGAATGCGGGGACCAGATACGCAGTATTTT
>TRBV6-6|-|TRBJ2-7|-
CASTGQILYEQYF
TGTGCCAGCACTGGACAGATTCTCTACGAGCAGTACTTC
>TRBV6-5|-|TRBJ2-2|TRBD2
CASSLLAGGTGELFF
TGTGCCAGCAGCCTTTTAGCGGGAGGAACCGGGGAGCTGTTTTTT
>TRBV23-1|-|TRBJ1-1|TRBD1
CASSQSGGNRGRLAFF
TGCGCCAGCAGTCAATCGGGAGGTAACAGGGGGCGCTTAGCTTTCTTT
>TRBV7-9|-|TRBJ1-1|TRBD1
CASSVATGGTEAFF
TGTGCCAGCAGCGTAGCGACAGGGGGCACTGAAGCTTTCTTT
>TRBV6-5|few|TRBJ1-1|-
CASTERWAKQEAFF
TGTGCCAGCACCGAAAGGTGGGCCAAACAGGAGGCTTTCTTT
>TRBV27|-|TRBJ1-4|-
CASSSEGLGFATNEKLFF
TGTGCCAGCAGTTCCGAGGGGCTCGGGTTTGCAACTAATGAAAAACTGTTTTTT
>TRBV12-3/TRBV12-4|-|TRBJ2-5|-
CASSLDNRETQYF
TGTGCCAGCAGTTTAGACAATAGGGAGACCCAGTACTTC
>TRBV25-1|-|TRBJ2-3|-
CASSEGSTGRARDTQYF
TGTGCCAGCAGTGAAGGGTCCACAGGGCGGGCCAGGGATACGCAGTATTTT
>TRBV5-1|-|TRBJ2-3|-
CASSLGELDTQYF
TGCGCCAGCAGCCTTGGCGAGCTAGATACGCAGTATTTT
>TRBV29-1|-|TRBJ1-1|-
CSVGLSGTSNTEAFF
TGCAGCGTGGGGCTCAGTGGGACTTCGAACACTGAAGCTTTCTTT
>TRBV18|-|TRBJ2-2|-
CASSTASNTDTGELFF
TGTGCCAGCTCAACAGCTTCGAACACCGACACCGGGGAGCTGTTTTTT
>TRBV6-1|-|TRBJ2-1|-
CASSEETTGRFF
TGTGCCAGCAGTGAAGAGACAACGGGACGGTTCTTC
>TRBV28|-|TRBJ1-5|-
CASTGRGVESNQPQHF
TGTGCCAGCACCGGGAGGGGGGTCGAAAGCAATCAGCCCCAGCATTTT